The 4 T cell receptor beta chains given below trace back to one sample, sequenced in a study of cytomegalovirus exposure and HLA in healthy donors. Researchers ran the PCR with 60 Vbeta and 13 Jbeta primers. The table came from immunoSEQ multiplex PCR; TCRdb's copy has only in-frame clones and leaves some out. The sample shows about 160,000 clones, roughly 79% of them seen only once. Sequencing was done on a sample of PBMCs. The origin of the receptors is a woman in her forties or fifties in good health and CMV-seropositive.

The chain joins TRBV6-1 to TRBJ2-6; no definite D call. This CDR3 is built from 15 residues. V lost 4 bases and J lost 0, with 7 bases in between. Germline CDR1 reads MNHNS; CDR2 reads SASEGT. CDR3 sequence reads: CASSAAISGANVLTF. The CDR3 DNA reads TGTGCCAGCAGTGCCGCTATCTCTGGGGCCAACGTCCTGACTTTC.

The V and J genes are TRBV7-8 and TRBJ2-1; no firm D call. There are 15 residues in the CDR3. V was clipped by 0 bases and J by 8 bases, with 14 bases between them. Germline V gene data show CDR1 as SGHVS and CDR2 as FQNEAQ. In DNA form, the CDR3 reads TGTGCCAGCAGCTTAGCGGCTCTCCCTAGGCATGAGCAGTTCTTC. It yields the protein CASSLAALPRHEQFF. Based on the CDR3 plus reference TRBV7-8 and TRBJ2-1, the full variable domain is GAGVSQSPRYKVAKRGQDVALRCDPISGHVSLFWYQQALGQGPEFLTYFQNEAQLDKSGLPSDRFFAERPEGSVSTLKIQRTQQEDSAVYLCASSLAALPRHEQFFGPGTRLTVL.

A few counts support this clone. The chain recombines TRBV21-1 with TRBJ1-6; the table's D gene call, TRBD1, was not cross checked with the DNA. TRBV21-1 is reported as a pseudogene. CDR3 size: 15 residues. CDR3 residues: CASSKSIGGPEPLHF. The CDR3 nucleotides read TGTGCCAGCAGCAAATCTATAGGGGGCCCCGAACCCCTCCACTTT.

The V and J genes are TRBV7-9 and TRBJ2-7, with a possible D match to TRBD1 (6 bases). V was pared by 4 bases and J by 4 bases, with 20 bases between. Germline loops: CDR1 SEHNR, CDR2 FQNEAQ (reference sequence). The CDR3 contains 16 residues. This CDR3 is CASSSSLRTEAYEQYF. Written as DNA, the CDR3 is TGTGCCAGCAGCTCCAGCCTGAGGACAGAGGCATACGAGCAGTACTTC.